Sequencing of this TCR beta chain was carried out in a study of CD8+ T cells in alopecia areata. The study's findings and limits: Normal skin contains resident alphabeta T cells, and these are also sequenced in scalp samples. Lesional scalp, especially alopecia totalis/universalis, showed higher clonality than normal scalp. TCRs were shared less clearly across patients than in mice, possibly for HLA-related reasons.

PBMCs yielded sorted CD4+ and CD8+ T cells. Extracted RNA was reverse transcribed, and the resulting cDNA served as sequencing template. Repertoires were generated with immunoSEQ multiplex PCR, while TCRdb's copy carries only in-frame clones and drops some. The repertoire holds about 200,000 clones, with approximately 53% as singletons. As for this clone: Its antigen is unknown.

The receptor comes from a human donor in good health. The material sequenced was CD8+ T cells sorted from blood.

The DNA of the CDR3 is TGTGCCAGCAGCCTCCAGGGGGGCGACTACAATGAGCAGTTCTTC. It yields the protein CASSLQGGDYNEQFF. The V and J genes are TRBV13 and TRBJ2-1, with D tentatively TRBD1 (7 bases). Trimming cost V 5 bases and J 3 bases, with 14 bases left between them. CDR1 and CDR2 (germline): PRHDT, FYEKMQ (reference sequence). The CDR3 has 15 residues. The variable domain in full, with the rest retrieved from reference TRBV13 and TRBJ2-1, is AAGVIQSPRHLIKEKRETATLKCYPIPRHDTVYWYQQGPGQDPQFLISFYEKMQSDKGSIPDRFSAQQFSDYHSELNMSSLELGDSALYFCASSLQGGDYNEQFFGPGTRLTVL.